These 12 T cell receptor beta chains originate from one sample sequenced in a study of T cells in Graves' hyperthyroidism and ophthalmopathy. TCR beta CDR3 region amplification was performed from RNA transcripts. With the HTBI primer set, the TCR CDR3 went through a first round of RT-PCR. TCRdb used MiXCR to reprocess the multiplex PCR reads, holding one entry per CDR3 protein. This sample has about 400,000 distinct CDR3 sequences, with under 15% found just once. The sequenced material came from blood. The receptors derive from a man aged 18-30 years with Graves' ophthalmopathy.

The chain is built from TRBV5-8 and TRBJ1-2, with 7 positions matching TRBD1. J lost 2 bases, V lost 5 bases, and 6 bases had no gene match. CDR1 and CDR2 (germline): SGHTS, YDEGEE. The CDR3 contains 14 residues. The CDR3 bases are TGTGCCAGCAGACCAGGGGACAGCAACTATGGCTACACCTTC. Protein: CASRPGDSNYGYTF.

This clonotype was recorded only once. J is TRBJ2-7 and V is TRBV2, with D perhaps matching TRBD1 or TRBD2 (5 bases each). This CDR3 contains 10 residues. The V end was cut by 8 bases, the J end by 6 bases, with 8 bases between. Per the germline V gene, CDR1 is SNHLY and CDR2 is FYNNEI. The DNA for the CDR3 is TGTGCCAGCCCCGGGGCCGAGCAGTACTTC. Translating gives CASPGAEQYF.

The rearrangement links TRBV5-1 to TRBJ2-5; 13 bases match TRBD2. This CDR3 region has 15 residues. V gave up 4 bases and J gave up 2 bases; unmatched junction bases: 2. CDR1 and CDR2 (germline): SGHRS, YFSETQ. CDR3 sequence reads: CASSVTSGGQETQYF. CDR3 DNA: TGCGCCAGCAGCGTGACTAGCGGGGGGCAAGAGACCCAGTACTTC.

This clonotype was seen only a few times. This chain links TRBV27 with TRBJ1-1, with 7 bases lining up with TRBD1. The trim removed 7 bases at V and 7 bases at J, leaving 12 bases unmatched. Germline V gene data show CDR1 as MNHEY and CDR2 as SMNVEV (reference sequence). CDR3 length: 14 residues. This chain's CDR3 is CASNPTGSISEAFF. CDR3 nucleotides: TGTGCCAGCAATCCGACAGGGTCCATTAGTGAAGCTTTCTTT.

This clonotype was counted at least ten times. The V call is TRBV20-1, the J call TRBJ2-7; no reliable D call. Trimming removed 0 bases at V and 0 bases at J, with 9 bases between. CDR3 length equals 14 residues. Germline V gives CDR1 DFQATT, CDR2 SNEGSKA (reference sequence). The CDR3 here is CSARDRAASYEQYF. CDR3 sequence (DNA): TGCAGTGCTAGAGATAGGGCAGCCTCCTACGAGCAGTACTTC.

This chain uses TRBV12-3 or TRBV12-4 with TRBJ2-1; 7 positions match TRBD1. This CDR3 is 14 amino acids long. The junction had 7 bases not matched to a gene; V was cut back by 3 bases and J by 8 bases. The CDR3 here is CASSFLDQGDEQFF. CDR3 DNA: TGTGCCAGCAGTTTCCTCGACCAGGGGGATGAGCAGTTCTTC.

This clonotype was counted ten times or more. CDR3 nucleotides: TGTGCTAGTGGTTTGGTACAGCGGGGGGGAGGCACAGATACGCAGTATTTT. This encodes CASGLVQRGGGTDTQYF. The rearrangement links TRBV12-5 to TRBJ2-3, with 10 bases aligning to TRBD2. With 0 bases clipped from V and 1 base from J, the junction kept 4 bases outside the gene matches. The CDR3 runs 17 residues. The germline V gene has CDR1 LGHNT and CDR2 FRNRAP.

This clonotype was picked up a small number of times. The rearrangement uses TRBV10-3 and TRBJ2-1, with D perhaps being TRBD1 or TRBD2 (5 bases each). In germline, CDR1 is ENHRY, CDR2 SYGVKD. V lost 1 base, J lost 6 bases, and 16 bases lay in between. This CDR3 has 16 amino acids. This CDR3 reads CAISELSGTFSNEQFF. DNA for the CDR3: TGTGCCATCAGTGAGTTATCCGGGACCTTCTCCAATGAGCAGTTCTTC.

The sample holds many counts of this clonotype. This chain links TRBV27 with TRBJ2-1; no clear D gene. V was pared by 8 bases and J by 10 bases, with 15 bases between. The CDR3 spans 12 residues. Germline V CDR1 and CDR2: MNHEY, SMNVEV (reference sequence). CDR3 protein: CASRSWVQEQFF. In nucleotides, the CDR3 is TGTGCCAGCCGGTCCTGGGTGCAAGAGCAGTTCTTC.

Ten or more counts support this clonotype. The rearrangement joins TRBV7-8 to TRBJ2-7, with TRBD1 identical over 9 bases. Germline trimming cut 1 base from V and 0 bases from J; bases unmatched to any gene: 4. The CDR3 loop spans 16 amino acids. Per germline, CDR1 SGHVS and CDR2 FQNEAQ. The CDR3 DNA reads TGTGCCAGCAGCTTAGGGGGGGACAGGGTCTCCTACGAGCAGTACTTC. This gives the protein CASSLGGDRVSYEQYF.

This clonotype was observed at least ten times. CDR3 amino acids: CASRPDVPGFPGELFF. Written as DNA, the CDR3 is TGTGCCAGCAGACCAGACGTACCAGGGTTTCCCGGGGAGCTGTTTTTT. V and J are TRBV7-9 and TRBJ2-2; TRBD1 might be the D (5 bases). CDR1 is SEHNR and CDR2 is FQNEAQ in the germline V gene (reference sequence). CDR3 length: 16 amino acids. V lost 6 bases, J lost 6 bases, and 20 bases lay in between. The full variable domain, with the rest looked up from reference TRBV7-9 and TRBJ2-2, is DTGVSQNPRHKITKRGQNVTFRCDPISEHNRLYWYRQTLGQGPEFLTYFQNEAQLEKSRLLSDRFSAERPKGSFSTLEIQRTEQGDSAMYLCASRPDVPGFPGELFFGEGSRLTVL.

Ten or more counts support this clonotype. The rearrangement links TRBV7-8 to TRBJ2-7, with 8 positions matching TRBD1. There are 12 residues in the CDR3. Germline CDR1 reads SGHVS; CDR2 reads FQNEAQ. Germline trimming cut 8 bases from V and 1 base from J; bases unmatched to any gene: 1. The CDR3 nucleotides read TGTGCCAGCGGGACAGGATCCTACGAGCAGTACTTC. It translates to CASGTGSYEQYF.